This T cell receptor (beta chain) appears in the sequencing data of a study of identical twins. Broader study findings: Its conclusions, products of cross-sectional statistical analysis, did not come from following the same donors. Sharing of beta out-of-frame sequences by twins showed a weaker excess. Fewer insertions marked abundant cord blood beta clonotypes; young adult naive trended weakly, memory not at all.

The length of the CDR3 is 14 residues. Trimming removed 3 bases from V and 4 bases from J, with 9 bases in between. Template switching created a universal primer site, and the cDNA included unique molecular identifiers. TCRdb re-called the 5' RACE reads with MiXCR, one entry per CDR3 protein. The repertoire includes about 530,000 distinct CDR3 sequences, around 15% of them detected once, and 0.35% to 0.45% sits in the top ten. As for this clonotype: What it binds is not known.

The same specimen was also included in a second study, on yellow fever vaccine responses in identical twins.

Sample: CD4+ T cells sorted from blood. The rearrangement uses TRBV12-3 or TRBV12-4 and TRBJ2-2; no firm D call. This TCR came from a woman aged 18-29 years in good health. Here the CDR3 reads CASSLAIGTGELFF. CDR3 coding DNA: TGTGCCAGCAGTTTGGCGATTGGCACCGGGGAGCTGTTTTTT.